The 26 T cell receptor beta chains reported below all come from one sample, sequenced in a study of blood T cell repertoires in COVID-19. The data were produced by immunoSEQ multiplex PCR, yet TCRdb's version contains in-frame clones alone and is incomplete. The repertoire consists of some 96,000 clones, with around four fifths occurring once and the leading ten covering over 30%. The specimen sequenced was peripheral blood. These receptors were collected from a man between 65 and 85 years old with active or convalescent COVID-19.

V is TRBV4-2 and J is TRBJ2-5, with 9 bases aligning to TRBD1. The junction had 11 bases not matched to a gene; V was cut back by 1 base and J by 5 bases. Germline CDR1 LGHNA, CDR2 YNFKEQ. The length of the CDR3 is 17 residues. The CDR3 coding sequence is TGTGCCAGCAGCCAAGGGGCGGGACAGGGCTTCCAGGAGACCCAGTACTTC. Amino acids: CASSQGAGQGFQETQYF.

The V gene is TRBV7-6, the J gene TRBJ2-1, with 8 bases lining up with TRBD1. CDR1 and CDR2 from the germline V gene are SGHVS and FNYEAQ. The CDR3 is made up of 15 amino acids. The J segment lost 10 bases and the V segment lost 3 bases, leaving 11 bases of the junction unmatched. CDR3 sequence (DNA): TGTGCCAGCAGCTTGTCCGAGGGACAGGTCGGGGAGCAGTTCTTC. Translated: CASSLSEGQVGEQFF.

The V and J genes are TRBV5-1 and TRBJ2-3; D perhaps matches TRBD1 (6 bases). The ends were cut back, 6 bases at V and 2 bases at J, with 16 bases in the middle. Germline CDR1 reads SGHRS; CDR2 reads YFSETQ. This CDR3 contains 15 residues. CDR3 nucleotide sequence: TGCGCCAGCACCCCCCGAGGGGGATACACAGATACGCAGTATTTT. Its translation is CASTPRGGYTDTQYF.

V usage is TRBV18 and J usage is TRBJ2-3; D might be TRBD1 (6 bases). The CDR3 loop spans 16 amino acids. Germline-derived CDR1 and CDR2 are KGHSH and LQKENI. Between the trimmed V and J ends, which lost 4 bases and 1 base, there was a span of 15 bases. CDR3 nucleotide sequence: TGTGCCAGCTCACAAAGGGGGAATGTGGGCACAGATACGCAGTATTTT. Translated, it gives CASSQRGNVGTDTQYF.

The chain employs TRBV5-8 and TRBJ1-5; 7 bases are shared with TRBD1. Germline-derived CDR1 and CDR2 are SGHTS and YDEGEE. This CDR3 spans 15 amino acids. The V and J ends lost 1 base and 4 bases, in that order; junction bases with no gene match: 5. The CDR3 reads CASSLSGTVNQPQHF. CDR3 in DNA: TGTGCCAGCAGCTTGAGTGGGACAGTTAATCAGCCCCAGCATTTT. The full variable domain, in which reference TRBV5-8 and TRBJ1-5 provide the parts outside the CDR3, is EAGVTQSPTHLIKTRGQQATLRCSPISGHTSVYWYQQALGLGLQFLLWYDEGEERNRGNFPPRFSGRQFPNYSSELNVNALELEDSALYLCASSLSGTVNQPQHFGDGTRLSIL.

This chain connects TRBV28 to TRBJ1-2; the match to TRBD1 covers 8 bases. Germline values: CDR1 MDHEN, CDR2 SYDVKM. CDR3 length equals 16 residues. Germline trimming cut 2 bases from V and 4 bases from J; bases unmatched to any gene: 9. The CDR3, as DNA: TGTGCCAGCAGTTTAATGGCACAGGGGGTGAGCTATGGCTACACCTTC. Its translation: CASSLMAQGVSYGYTF.

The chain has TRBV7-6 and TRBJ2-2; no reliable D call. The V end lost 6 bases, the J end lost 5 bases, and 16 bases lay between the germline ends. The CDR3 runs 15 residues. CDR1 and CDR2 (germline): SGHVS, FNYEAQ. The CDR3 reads CASRPGSSRTGELFF. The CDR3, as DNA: TGTGCCAGCAGGCCCGGGTCAAGTCGTACCGGGGAGCTGTTTTTT.

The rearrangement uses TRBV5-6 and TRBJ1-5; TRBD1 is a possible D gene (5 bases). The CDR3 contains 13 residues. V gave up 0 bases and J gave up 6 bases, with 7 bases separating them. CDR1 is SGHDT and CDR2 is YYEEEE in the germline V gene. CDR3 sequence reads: CASSLGGGQPQHF. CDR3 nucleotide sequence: TGTGCCAGCAGCTTGGGGGGCGGTCAGCCCCAGCATTTT. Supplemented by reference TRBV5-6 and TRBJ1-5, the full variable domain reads DAGVTQSPTHLIKTRGQQVTLRCSPKSGHDTVSWYQQALGQGPQFIFQYYEEEERQRGNFPDRFSGHQFPNYSSELNVNALLLGDSALYLCASSLGGGQPQHFGDGTRLSIL.

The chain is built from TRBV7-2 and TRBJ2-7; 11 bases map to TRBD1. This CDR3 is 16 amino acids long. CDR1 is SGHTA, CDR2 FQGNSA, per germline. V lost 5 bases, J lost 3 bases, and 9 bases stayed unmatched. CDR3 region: CASSPRTGGIRYEQYF. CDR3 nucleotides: TGTGCCAGCAGCCCACGGACAGGGGGCATTCGCTACGAGCAGTACTTC.

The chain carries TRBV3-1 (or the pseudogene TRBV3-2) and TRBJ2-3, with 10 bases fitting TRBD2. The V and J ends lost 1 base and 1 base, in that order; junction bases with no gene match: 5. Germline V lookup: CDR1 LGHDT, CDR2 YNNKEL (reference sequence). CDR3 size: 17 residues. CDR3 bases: TGTGCCAGCAGCCAAGTGGGTGGACTAGCGGGCACAGATACGCAGTATTTT. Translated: CASSQVGGLAGTDTQYF.

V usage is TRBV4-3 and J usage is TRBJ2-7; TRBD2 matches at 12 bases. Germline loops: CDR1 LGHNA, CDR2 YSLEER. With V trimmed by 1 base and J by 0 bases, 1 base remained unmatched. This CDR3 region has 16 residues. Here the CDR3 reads CASSQGTSGASYEQYF. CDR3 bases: TGCGCCAGCAGCCAAGGGACTAGCGGGGCCTCCTACGAGCAGTACTTC.

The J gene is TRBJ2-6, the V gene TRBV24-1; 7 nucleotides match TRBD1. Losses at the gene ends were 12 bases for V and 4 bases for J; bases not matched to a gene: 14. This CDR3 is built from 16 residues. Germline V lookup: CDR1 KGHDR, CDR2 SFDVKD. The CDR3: CAPMSTGLRGANVLTF. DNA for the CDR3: TGTGCCCCTATGTCGACAGGGTTGAGAGGGGCCAACGTCCTGACTTTC.

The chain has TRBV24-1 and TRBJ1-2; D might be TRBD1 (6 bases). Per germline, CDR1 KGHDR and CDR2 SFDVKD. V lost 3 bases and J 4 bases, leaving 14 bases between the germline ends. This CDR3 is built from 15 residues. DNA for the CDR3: TGTGCCACCAGTGATAACCTTCCAGGGGCCTATGGCTACACCTTC. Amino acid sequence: CATSDNLPGAYGYTF.

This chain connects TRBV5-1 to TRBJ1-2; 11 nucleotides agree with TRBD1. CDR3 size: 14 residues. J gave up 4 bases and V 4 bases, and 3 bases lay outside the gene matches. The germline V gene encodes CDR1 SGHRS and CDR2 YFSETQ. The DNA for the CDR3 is TGCGCCAGCAGCACGGGACAGGGGGTCTATGGCTACACCTTC. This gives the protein CASSTGQGVYGYTF.

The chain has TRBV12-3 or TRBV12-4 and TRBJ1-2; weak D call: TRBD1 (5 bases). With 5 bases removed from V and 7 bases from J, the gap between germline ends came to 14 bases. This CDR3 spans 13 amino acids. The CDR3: CASSGGLYSGYTF. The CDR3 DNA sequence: TGTGCCAGCAGTGGGGGGTTGTACTCTGGCTACACCTTC.

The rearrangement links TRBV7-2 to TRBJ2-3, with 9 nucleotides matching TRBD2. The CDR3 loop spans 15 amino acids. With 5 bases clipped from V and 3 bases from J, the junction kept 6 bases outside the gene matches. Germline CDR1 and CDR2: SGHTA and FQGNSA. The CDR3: CASSPDSGGTDTQYF. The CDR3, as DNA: TGTGCCAGCAGCCCGGATAGCGGGGGTACAGATACGCAGTATTTT.

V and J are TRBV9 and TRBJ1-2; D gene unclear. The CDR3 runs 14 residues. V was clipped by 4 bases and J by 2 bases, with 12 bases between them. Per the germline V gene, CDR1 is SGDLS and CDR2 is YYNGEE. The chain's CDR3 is CASSPGSGNYGYTF. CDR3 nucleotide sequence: TGTGCCAGCAGCCCGGGGAGTGGCAACTATGGCTACACCTTC. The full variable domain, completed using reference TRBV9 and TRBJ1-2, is DSGVTQTPKHLITATGQRVTLRCSPRSGDLSVYWYQQSLDQGLQFLIQYYNGEERAKGNILERFSAQQFPDLHSELNLSSLELGDSALYFCASSPGSGNYGYTFGSGTRLTVV.

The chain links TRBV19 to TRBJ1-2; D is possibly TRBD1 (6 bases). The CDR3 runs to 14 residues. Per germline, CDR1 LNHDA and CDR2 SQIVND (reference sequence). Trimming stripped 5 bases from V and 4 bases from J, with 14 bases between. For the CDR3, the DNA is TGTGCCAGTAGTCCAACAGGGTCGGGCTATGGCTACACCTTC. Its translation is CASSPTGSGYGYTF.

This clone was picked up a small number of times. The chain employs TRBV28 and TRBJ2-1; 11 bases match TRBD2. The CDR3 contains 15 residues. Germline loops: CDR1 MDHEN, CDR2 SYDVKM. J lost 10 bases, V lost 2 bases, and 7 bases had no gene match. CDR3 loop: CASSLILAGEREQFF. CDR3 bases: TGTGCCAGCAGTTTAATACTAGCGGGAGAAAGAGAGCAGTTCTTC.

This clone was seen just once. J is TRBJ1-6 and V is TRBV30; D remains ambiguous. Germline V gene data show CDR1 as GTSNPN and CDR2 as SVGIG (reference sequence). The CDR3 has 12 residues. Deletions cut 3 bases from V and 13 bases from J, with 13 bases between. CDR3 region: CAWRFAGGPLHF. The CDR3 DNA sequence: TGTGCCTGGAGATTCGCCGGAGGCCCCCTCCACTTT.

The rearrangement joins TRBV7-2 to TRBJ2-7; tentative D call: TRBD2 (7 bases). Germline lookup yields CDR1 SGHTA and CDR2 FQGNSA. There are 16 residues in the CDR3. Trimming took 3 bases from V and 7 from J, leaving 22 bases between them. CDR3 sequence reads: CASSLVGGGTFLEQYF. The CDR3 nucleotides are TGTGCCAGCAGCTTGGTGGGCGGGGGCACCTTTTTGGAGCAGTACTTC.

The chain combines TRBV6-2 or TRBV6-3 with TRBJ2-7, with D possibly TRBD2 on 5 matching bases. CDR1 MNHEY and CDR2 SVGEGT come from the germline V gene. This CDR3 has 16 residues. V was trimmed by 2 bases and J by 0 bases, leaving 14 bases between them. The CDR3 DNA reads TGTGCCAGCAGTTACCCAGAGGAGGTTCTCTCCTACGAGCAGTACTTC. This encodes CASSYPEEVLSYEQYF.

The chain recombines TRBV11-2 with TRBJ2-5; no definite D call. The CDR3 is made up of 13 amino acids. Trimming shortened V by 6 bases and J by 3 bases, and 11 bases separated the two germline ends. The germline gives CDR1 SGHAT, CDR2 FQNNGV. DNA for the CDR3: TGTGCCAGCAGTTCAGACTGGGAAGAGACCCAGTACTTC. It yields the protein CASSSDWEETQYF.

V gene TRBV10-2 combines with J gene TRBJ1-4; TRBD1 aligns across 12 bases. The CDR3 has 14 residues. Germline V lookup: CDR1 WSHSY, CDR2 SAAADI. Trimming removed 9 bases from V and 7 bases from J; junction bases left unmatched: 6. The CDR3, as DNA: TGCGCCAGTCGCCGGGACAGGGGGCGTGAAAAACTGTTTTTT. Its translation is CASRRDRGREKLFF.

This CDR3 is CASSGGLSNQPQHF. Written as DNA, the CDR3 is TGTGCCAGCAGCGGAGGGCTTAGCAATCAGCCCCAGCATTTT. The genes are TRBV5-6 and TRBJ1-5; D is uncertain. Between the trimmed V and J ends, which lost 4 bases and 0 bases, there was a span of 8 bases. Germline CDR1 SGHDT, CDR2 YYEEEE. The CDR3 loop spans 14 amino acids.

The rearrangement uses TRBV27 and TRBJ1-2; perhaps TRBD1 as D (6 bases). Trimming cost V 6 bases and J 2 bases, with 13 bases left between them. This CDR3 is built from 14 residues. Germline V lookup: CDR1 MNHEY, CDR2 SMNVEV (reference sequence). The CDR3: CASRLTGANYGYTF. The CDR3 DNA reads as TGTGCCAGCAGGCTGACAGGAGCAAACTATGGCTACACCTTC.